This TCR beta chain was sequenced for a study of blood T cell repertoires in COVID-19. Study information: Acute and convalescent COVID-19 samples came from the United States, Italy and Spain. T cells, B-cell-depleted T cells, or PBMCs supplied cDNA or gDNA.

Original processing methods: It was from reference gene primer amplification that nucleated cell counts were estimated. Sequencing used immunoSEQ multiplex PCR; TCRdb keeps in-frame clones, though not all of them. That table is the source of V, J and clone size, and D and trimming were worked out from the DNA. The sample holds around 25,000 clones, 80% to 90% seen once. Germline values: CDR1 SEHNR, CDR2 FQNEAQ (reference sequence). The trim removed 1 base at V and 6 bases at J, leaving 3 bases unmatched. CDR3 length equals 15 residues. What was sequenced was peripheral blood. The chain joins TRBV7-9 to TRBJ2-3, with 11 bases aligning to TRBD1. This sequence originates from a human donor with active COVID-19. The donor label of this sample is uncertain. CDR3 coding DNA: TGTGCCAGCAGCTTAGTCGGACAGGGGGCTGATACGCAGTATTTT. Protein: CASSLVGQGADTQYF.